This is a list of T cell receptor beta chains from one sample in a study of T cell repertoires in cytomegalovirus infection. Antigen specificity for these receptors is unknown. TCRdb fed the reads into MiXCR, producing one record per CDR3 protein. The sample lists roughly 500,000 distinct CDR3 sequences; 25% to 35% were seen once. The starting material was cultured PBMCs, obtained from culture after CMV antigen stimulation. These receptors were obtained from a human donor in good health (CMV status not recorded). Some clones in this sample may be carry-over from other donors' samples. Both conserved end residues are part of each CDR3. D genes are given only for firm matches. Clone size is shown for a subset of rows, as once, few, many or a class of expanded clone.

D	V	size	J	CDR3	DNA
.	TRBV12-3/TRBV12-4	.	TRBJ2-1	CASSHDSAAYNEQFF	TGTGCCAGCAGTCACGACTCCGCCGCTTACAATGAGCAGTTCTTC
TRBD2	TRBV6-2/TRBV6-3	.	TRBJ2-1	CASRTKTGLAGVEQFF	TGTGCCAGCAGAACAAAAACGGGACTAGCGGGAGTTGAGCAGTTCTTC
.	TRBV7-9	.	TRBJ1-1	CASSENGGGGNTEAFF	TGTGCCAGCAGCGAAAACGGCGGGGGAGGGAACACTGAAGCTTTCTTT
TRBD2	TRBV28	.	TRBJ2-4	CASSYGLARYF	TGTGCCAGCAGCTACGGACTAGCGAGGTACTTC
TRBD1	TRBV7-2	few	TRBJ2-5	CASSLVRGRETQYF	TGTGCCAGCAGCTTAGTCAGGGGGCGAGAGACCCAGTACTTC
TRBD2	TRBV20-1	.	TRBJ2-7	CSAGTLAATYEQYF	TGCAGTGCAGGGACACTAGCGGCAACCTACGAGCAGTACTTC
.	TRBV24-1	few	TRBJ2-2	CATSDRPNTGELFF	TGTGCCACCAGTGACCGGCCGAACACCGGGGAGCTGTTTTTT
.	TRBV5-6	.	TRBJ1-5	CASSFRGVGNQPQHF	TGTGCCAGCAGCTTCAGGGGAGTCGGCAATCAGCCCCAGCATTTT
TRBD1	TRBV6-1	few	TRBJ1-2	CASSEAGDRGLYGYTF	TGTGCCAGCAGTGAAGCTGGGGACAGGGGGCTCTATGGCTACACCTTC
.	TRBV6-1	.	TRBJ2-1	CASSVIAANEQFF	TGTGCCAGCAGTGTAATAGCAGCTAATGAGCAGTTCTTC
.	TRBV19	.	TRBJ2-3	CASSGAMSTDTQYF	TGTGCCAGTAGTGGGGCTATGAGCACAGATACGCAGTATTTT
.	TRBV11-3	few	TRBJ2-2	CASSPGRGTANTGELFF	TGTGCCAGCAGCCCCGGGCGCGGGACAGCGAACACCGGGGAGCTGTTTTTT
TRBD2	TRBV7-2	few	TRBJ2-2	CASSRLPGLATGELFF	TGTGCCAGCAGCCGACTTCCGGGACTAGCGACCGGGGAGCTGTTTTTT
TRBD2	TRBV7-2	many	TRBJ2-3	CASSLGLANTDTQYF	TGTGCCAGCAGCTTAGGACTAGCGAACACAGATACGCAGTATTTT
.	TRBV7-3	few	TRBJ2-2	CASSPFVGPGELFF	TGTGCCAGCAGCCCCTTTGTCGGTCCCGGGGAGCTGTTTTTT
.	TRBV5-4	.	TRBJ1-3	CASSAGQNSGNTIYF	TGTGCCAGCAGCGCCGGACAGAACTCTGGAAACACCATATATTTT
TRBD1	TRBV19	few	TRBJ1-5	CASNHRGDNQPQHF	TGTGCCAGTAATCACAGGGGGGACAATCAGCCCCAGCATTTT
.	TRBV19	.	TRBJ2-1	CASSGGWDNEQFF	TGTGCCAGTAGCGGCGGTTGGGACAATGAGCAGTTCTTC
TRBD1	TRBV6-2/TRBV6-3	.	TRBJ2-7	CATRDRGPYEQYF	TGTGCCACCCGTGACAGGGGGCCCTACGAGCAGTACTTC
.	TRBV7-2	many	TRBJ1-4	CASSESGGQNEKLFF	TGTGCCAGCAGCGAATCGGGGGGGCAGAATGAAAAACTGTTTTTT
TRBD2	TRBV7-9	.	TRBJ2-1	CASSLSRLAGGSNEQFF	TGTGCCAGCAGCTTATCCCGACTAGCCGGAGGGTCCAATGAGCAGTTCTTC
.	TRBV2	.	TRBJ1-3	CASSERVFSGNTIYF	TGTGCCAGCAGTGAAAGGGTCTTTTCGGGAAACACCATATATTTT
.	TRBV28	.	TRBJ2-7	CASSPPGPRNYEQYF	TGTGCCAGCAGTCCCCCGGGACCAAGGAACTACGAGCAGTACTTC
TRBD1	TRBV20-1	.	TRBJ1-1	CSAPQGGKDTEAFF	TGCAGTGCCCCACAGGGGGGTAAGGACACTGAAGCTTTCTTT
.	TRBV11-2	.	TRBJ2-5	CASSQITGARGTQYF	TGTGCCAGCAGCCAAATCACGGGGGCGCGAGGGACCCAGTACTTC
.	TRBV7-2	few	TRBJ2-1	CASSPDGLRNEQFF	TGTGCCAGCAGCCCGGACGGACTAAGGAATGAGCAGTTCTTC
.	TRBV23-1	.	TRBJ1-4	CASSHRGAGEKLFF	TGCGCCAGCAGTCATAGGGGCGCCGGTGAAAAACTGTTTTTT
TRBD2	TRBV19	.	TRBJ2-1	CASSIGFSGGLNEQFF	TGTGCCAGTAGTATAGGGTTTAGCGGGGGACTCAATGAGCAGTTCTTC
.	TRBV7-2	many	TRBJ2-6	CASSLFRSGGSSGANVLTF	TGTGCCAGCAGCTTATTTCGTAGCGGAGGAAGCTCTGGGGCCAACGTCCTGACTTTC
.	TRBV20-1	.	TRBJ1-1	CSASQDNPLVAEAFF	TGCAGTGCTAGCCAAGACAATCCGCTGGTCGCTGAAGCTTTCTTT
.	TRBV24-1	.	TRBJ2-1	CATRASGGNEQFF	TGTGCCACCAGGGCCTCCGGAGGGAATGAGCAGTTCTTC
TRBD2	TRBV7-3	few	TRBJ2-7	CASSPIAGTVYEQYF	TGTGCCAGCAGCCCGATAGCGGGGACTGTGTACGAGCAGTACTTC
TRBD1	TRBV7-3	many	TRBJ2-3	CASSPGTGTGGDTQYF	TGTGCCAGCAGCCCAGGGACAGGGACAGGGGGAGATACGCAGTATTTT
TRBD1	TRBV6-2/TRBV6-3	.	TRBJ1-5	CASSYLPGQGLRNQPQHF	TGTGCCAGCAGTTACTTGCCGGGACAGGGATTGAGAAATCAGCCCCAGCATTTT
.	TRBV7-4	once	TRBJ1-4	CASTSRENNEKLFF	TGTGCCAGCACCAGTAGGGAGAATAATGAAAAACTGTTTTTT
TRBD2	TRBV4-3	.	TRBJ2-5	CASSQDWGLAQETQYF	TGCGCCAGCAGCCAGGATTGGGGACTAGCACAAGAGACCCAGTACTTC
.	TRBV5-1	few	TRBJ2-6	CASSSGIAVPGANVLTF	TGCGCCAGCAGCTCCGGGATCGCCGTTCCGGGGGCCAACGTCCTGACTTTC
TRBD1	TRBV18	few	TRBJ2-1	CASSPQGDRGGEQFF	TGTGCCAGCTCACCACAGGGGGACAGGGGCGGTGAGCAGTTCTTC
.	TRBV9	.	TRBJ2-3	CASSVEEGPRDTQYF	TGTGCCAGCAGCGTAGAGGAAGGCCCGCGGGATACGCAGTATTTT
TRBD1	TRBV20-1	.	TRBJ1-5	CSATTGTGYSNQPQHF	TGCAGTGCTACAACCGGGACAGGGTATAGCAATCAGCCCCAGCATTTT
TRBD1	TRBV12-3/TRBV12-4	once	TRBJ2-7	CASTLDRGPYEQYF	TGTGCCAGCACCTTGGACAGGGGCCCCTACGAGCAGTACTTC